This T cell receptor (beta chain) is from a study of blood T cell repertoires in COVID-19 (dated by TCRdb to 2019 to 2021). Regarding the study in general: Collaborator samples came from the United States, Italy and Spain and covered acute and convalescent phases of COVID-19. The prospective study material was composed of cDNA or gDNA derived from T cells, B-cell-depleted T cells, or PBMCs. The dataset comprised deeply sampled blood TCRbeta repertoires from subjects exposed to, actively infected with, or recovered from COVID-19. A freely available public database, intended as a resource for researchers studying the immune response to SARS-CoV-2, is where the repertoires were released. The samples were drawn from two sources: the first 160 participants of the ongoing ImmuneRACE study, and fewer than 1,500 subjects contributed by 6 global collaborators. Sample metadata almost always included a de-identified subject ID, COVID-19 status, age in years and sex. HLA class I and class II types, where available, came from metadata supplied by the sample provider rather than from assay-based typing.

Concerning this clone itself: No cognate antigen has been identified for it. Per-base quality was not reported, and no clone a single base away is much larger than it.

CDR3 length: 16 amino acids, cysteine to phenylalanine. The DNA shown is the 48-base CDR3, in frame from base 1. The germline V gene gives CDR1 as LGHNA and CDR2 as YNFKEQ. Trimming accounts for 0 bases at V and 4 bases at J, while the number of junction bases matched to no gene is 4. TCRbeta CDR3 regions were amplified from genomic DNA by means of the immunoSEQ Assay, a bias-controlled multiplex PCR. The published analysis was carried out like this. The number of nucleated cells in each sample was estimated from the amplification of reference gene primers within the assay. Sequence reads were collapsed and filtered to measure the absolute abundance of every unique TCRbeta CDR3 rearrangement. Productive Simpson clonality was computed per sample as the square root of Simpson's diversity index over productive rearrangements. Here the immuneACCESS table is served through TCRdb, limited to in-frame sequences with V and J called. Missing clones are a known gap in these copies; in checked studies unresolved V genes cover under half, and the rest lacks a known reason. Clonal size and the V and J genes are those of that table, whereas D and trimming came from the DNA. The sample profile shows approximately 250,000 clones; around 84% of them were found once. The ten largest clones take up approximately 4% of the sample.

Results the study describes overall, beyond this receptor: The quantity of clinical and demographic metadata differed by source and by participant and was supplied without curation.

Each collaborating institution followed its own protocols to collect whole blood in K2EDTA tubes. For TCRbeta analysis, collaborators shipped samples in one of three forms: frozen whole blood, isolated PBMCs, or DNA extracted from either of those sample types. The origin of this receptor is a man in his fifties or sixties with acute or convalescent COVID-19. Sequenced material: peripheral blood. The chain is assembled from TRBV4-2 and TRBJ2-2, with 8 central nucleotides matching TRBD1. The DNA reads as follows: TGTGCCAGCAGCCAAGATAGGCAGGGGGCCACCGGGGAGCTGTTTTTT. This codes for CASSQDRQGATGELFF.